The T cell receptor (beta chain) described here comes from a study of regulatory T cells in long-lasting Graves disease. Study results and caveats: Persistent Graves' disease cases displayed lower TCR diversity than newly diagnosed ones. Sample size, which was small, may have reduced accuracy.

This clonotype was detected only a few times. Its antigen remains unknown. One end of the junction varies from germline; a read error may be responsible. Researchers made TCR beta libraries by using iRepertoire HTBI primers and running Arm-PCR on CDR3 regions. In the original workflow: Analysis of the samples identified under 80 TRBV and about 14 TRBJ segments. One entry per CDR3 protein results from TCRdb running MiXCR on the multiplex PCR reads. None of the V and J calls come from the authors' own analysis; TCRdb made them. This sample has approximately 350,000 distinct CDR3 sequences, with 15% to 20% found just once. The sample's time point: newly diagnosed GD, antithyroid drugs for less than 3 months. From RNA extracted from PBMCs, the TCR library was made. Germline V CDR1 and CDR2: SGHAT, FQNNGV. This CDR3 spans 18 amino acids. These same records also appear under a second study, on T cells in Graves' hyperthyroidism and ophthalmopathy. That paper states: Patients with uncontrolled infections, other autoimmune diseases, pregnancy or lactation were excluded.

The receptor's source is a young woman with Graves disease. V is TRBV11-2 and J is TRBJ2-5; the match to TRBD2 covers 10 bases. Sequences were derived from peripheral blood mononuclear cells (PBMCs), sampled at new diagnosis, from a patient treated with antithyroid drugs. CDR3 region: CASSQKLAGPKTIETQYF. The CDR3 bases are TGCGCCAGCAGCCAGAAACTAGCGGGACCTAAGACGATAGAGACCCAGTACTTC.